The 21 T cell receptor beta chains in this list originate from one sample, sequenced in a study of blood T cell repertoires in COVID-19. Assay used: immunoSEQ multiplex PCR; TCRdb lists only in-frame clones, some missing. The table lists 300,000 or so clones, about nine tenths of them singletons. The sequenced sample was peripheral blood. The receptors derive from a woman aged 25 to 39 with COVID-19, enrolled during active disease.

The chain joins TRBV27 to TRBJ1-1; D gene ambiguous. The CDR3 runs to 14 residues. Germline V CDR1 and CDR2: MNHEY, SMNVEV (reference sequence). V was cut by 6 bases and J by 2 bases, with 13 bases left in between. In DNA form, the CDR3 reads TGTGCCAGCAGCTTACTGAACATCAACACTGAAGCTTTCTTT. As protein: CASSLLNINTEAFF.

V gene TRBV7-2 combines with J gene TRBJ1-3, with D hard to call. V gave up 2 bases and J gave up 3 bases, with 8 bases separating them. The length of the CDR3 is 14 residues. CDR1 SGHTA and CDR2 FQGNSA come from the germline V gene. The CDR3, as DNA: TGTGCCAGCAGCTTATCGCAGTATGGAAACACCATATATTTT. Translated, it gives CASSLSQYGNTIYF.

The sample holds a few counts of this clone. V usage is TRBV15 and J usage is TRBJ2-7; possible D gene TRBD1, 7 bases. The germline V and J ends were trimmed by 0 bases and 5 bases, with 14 bases remaining between them. The CDR3 extends over 15 amino acids. CDR1 is LNHNV and CDR2 is YYDKDF in the germline V gene (reference sequence). In nucleotides, the CDR3 is TGTGCCACCAGCAGAGACAGACAGGGAGGAAACGAGCAGTACTTC. Protein sequence: CATSRDRQGGNEQYF. The full variable domain, rest sourced from reference TRBV15 and TRBJ2-7, is DAMVIQNPRYQVTQFGKPVTLSCSQTLNHNVMYWYQQKSSQAPKLLFHYYDKDFNNEADTPDNFQSRRPNTSFCFLDIRSPGLGDTAMYLCATSRDRQGGNEQYFGPGTRLTVT.

This clone has just one count. The V and J genes are TRBV7-2 and TRBJ1-1; D call uncertain. The CDR3 covers 15 residues. Germline CDR1 SGHTA, CDR2 FQGNSA. Trimming removed 5 bases at V and 0 bases at J, with 13 bases between. In DNA, the CDR3 is TGTGCCAGCAGCCCTCTCGACTCCTTGAACACTGAAGCTTTCTTT. It translates to CASSPLDSLNTEAFF.

V usage is TRBV4-1 and J usage is TRBJ2-1, with 12 bases that match TRBD2. The germline V gene has CDR1 MGHRA and CDR2 YSYEKL. The length of the CDR3 is 20 residues. Trimming at V came to 2 bases and at J to 4 bases, leaving 15 bases not matched to a gene. The chain's CDR3 is CASSQLGRLAGVFPYNEQFF. The CDR3, as DNA: TGCGCCAGCAGCCAATTAGGGCGACTAGCGGGAGTGTTCCCGTACAATGAGCAGTTCTTC.

This clone has only one observation. J is TRBJ1-4 and V is TRBV6-5; D is undetermined. Trimming shortened V by 5 bases and J by 11 bases, and 21 bases separated the two germline ends. This CDR3 comprises 15 residues. Germline V gives CDR1 MNHEY, CDR2 SVGAGI. In DNA form, the CDR3 reads TGTGCCAGCAGTCGAAACACAGATCCCCTGTGGAAACTGTTTTTT. It encodes CASSRNTDPLWKLFF.

J is TRBJ2-7 and V is TRBV7-2; 7 bases map to TRBD1. Germline values: CDR1 SGHTA, CDR2 FQGNSA. The J segment lost 3 bases and the V segment lost 5 bases, leaving 13 bases of the junction unmatched. This CDR3 spans 16 amino acids. In DNA form, the CDR3 reads TGTGCCAGCAGCCTCCTCCACAGGGGCCGCGACTACGAGCAGTACTTC. It translates to CASSLLHRGRDYEQYF.

J is TRBJ2-5 and V is TRBV28; no clear D gene. The V gene's germline CDR1 is MDHEN and CDR2 SYDVKM. Between the trimmed V and J ends, which lost 8 bases and 5 bases, there was a span of 12 bases. The CDR3 runs to 12 residues. The CDR3 sequence: CASGSTGETQYF. The CDR3 coding sequence is TGTGCCAGCGGATCAACCGGGGAGACCCAGTACTTC.

The rearrangement joins TRBV4-1 to TRBJ2-2; no clear D. With 1 base removed from V and 4 bases from J, the gap between germline ends came to 16 bases. The CDR3 runs to 17 residues. Germline-derived CDR1 and CDR2 are MGHRA and YSYEKL. The DNA of the CDR3 is TGCGCCAGCAGCCAAGGCGGCACCCAAGTGGGCACCGGGGAGCTGTTTTTT. This encodes CASSQGGTQVGTGELFF.

The rearrangement links TRBV27 to TRBJ1-2, with a weak D call TRBD1 (5 bases). The length of the CDR3 is 14 residues. The germline gives CDR1 MNHEY, CDR2 SMNVEV (reference sequence). Trimming shortened V by 3 bases and J by 7 bases, and 15 bases separated the two germline ends. The CDR3 sequence: CASSFRGGFRGYTF. In DNA form, the CDR3 reads TGTGCCAGCAGTTTTCGTGGGGGGTTTCGTGGCTACACCTTC.

V usage is TRBV5-8 and J usage is TRBJ1-1, with 8 bases matching TRBD1. The CDR3 loop spans 14 amino acids. Looked up from germline, CDR1 is SGHTS and CDR2 is YDEGEE. The ends lost 4 bases at V and 3 bases at J; junction bases unmatched: 5. CDR3 amino acids: CASSDRTGYTEAFF. The CDR3 nucleotides are TGTGCCAGCAGCGACCGGACAGGGTACACTGAAGCTTTCTTT.

This sequence joins TRBV19 and TRBJ1-1; possibly TRBD1 for D (6 bases). CDR1 LNHDA and CDR2 SQIVND come from the germline V gene (reference sequence). This CDR3 region has 15 residues. Between the trimmed V and J ends, which lost 3 bases and 3 bases, there was a span of 14 bases. CDR3 region: CASSIHGQTDTEAFF. The DNA for the CDR3 is TGTGCCAGTAGTATTCATGGACAGACAGACACTGAAGCTTTCTTT.

V gene TRBV4-1 combines with J gene TRBJ2-7, with D possibly matching TRBD1 (5 bases). Trimming left V 2 bases short and J 0 bases short, with 8 bases between. From germline, CDR1 is MGHRA and CDR2 YSYEKL. CDR3 length: 14 residues. The CDR3 loop reads CASSQIDSSYEQYF. CDR3 DNA: TGCGCCAGCAGCCAAATCGACAGCTCCTACGAGCAGTACTTC.

The V call is TRBV6-4, the J call TRBJ2-1; D is possibly TRBD1 (5 bases). In germline, CDR1 is MRHNA, CDR2 SNTAGT. The length of the CDR3 is 12 residues. V lost 4 bases and J 9 bases, leaving 10 bases between the germline ends. CDR3 protein: CASSVQGGEQFF. CDR3 nucleotide sequence: TGTGCCAGCAGTGTGCAGGGCGGTGAGCAGTTCTTC.

The rearrangement links TRBV5-1 to TRBJ1-1; 7 bases line up with TRBD1. V dropped 0 bases and J dropped 0; count of bases not matched to a gene: 2. Germline-derived CDR1 and CDR2 are SGHRS and YFSETQ. There are 15 residues in the CDR3. CDR3 DNA sequence: TGCGCCAGCAGCTTGGCCAGGGGGGTGAACACTGAAGCTTTCTTT. It codes for CASSLARGVNTEAFF.

The genes are TRBV13 and TRBJ1-3; D is undetermined. The V gene lost 2 bases and the J gene lost 0 bases, with 11 bases spanning the gap. CDR1 and CDR2 from the germline V gene are PRHDT and FYEKMQ (reference sequence). The CDR3 extends over 16 amino acids. CDR3 nucleotides: TGTGCCAGCAGCTTAACCACACAGAGCTCTGGAAACACCATATATTTT. Its translation: CASSLTTQSSGNTIYF.

The rearrangement uses TRBV3-1 (or the pseudogene TRBV3-2) and TRBJ1-2; D remains ambiguous. This CDR3 is built from 14 residues. Trimming removed 1 base from V and 8 bases from J, with 14 bases in between. Germline loops: CDR1 LGHDT, CDR2 YNNKEL (reference sequence). CDR3 coding DNA: TGTGCCAGCAGCCAAGGACAAATTGCGAAGGGCTACACCTTC. Translation gives CASSQGQIAKGYTF.

The genes are TRBV18 and TRBJ2-6; the D is unclear. Per the germline V gene, CDR1 is KGHSH and CDR2 is LQKENI. With 6 bases removed from V and 0 bases from J, the gap between germline ends came to 15 bases. This CDR3 region has 17 residues. The CDR3 loop reads CASSERRLSSGANVLTF. The CDR3 DNA follows: TGTGCCAGCTCTGAACGTAGATTGAGCTCTGGGGCCAACGTCCTGACTTTC.

CDR3 loop: CASSLDRGSGPQHF. CDR3 DNA sequence: TGCGCCAGCAGCCTGGACCGGGGAAGTGGGCCCCAGCATTTT. This rearrangement joins TRBV5-1 to TRBJ1-5; D is ambiguous. The CDR3 spans 14 residues. Germline CDR1 is SGHRS and CDR2 is YFSETQ. The ends were cut back, 4 bases at V and 9 bases at J, with 17 bases in the middle.

This rearrangement joins TRBV25-1 to TRBJ2-7; the D gene is possibly TRBD1 (6 bases). Between the trimmed V and J ends, which lost 8 bases and 6 bases, there was a span of 14 bases. The CDR3 has 12 residues. The germline gives CDR1 MGHDK, CDR2 SYGVNS. CDR3 sequence: CASEPGQGEQYF. The CDR3 coding sequence is TGTGCCAGCGAACCGGGACAAGGCGAGCAGTACTTC.

The rearrangement uses TRBV2 and TRBJ2-5; 9 bases agree with TRBD2. V shed 3 bases, J shed 1 base, and the junction held 9 bases outside the gene matches. The CDR3 consists of 17 residues. Germline CDR1 is SNHLY and CDR2 is FYNNEI. For the CDR3, the DNA is TGTGCCAGCAGTGATCCGATTGGGCGGGAGGGCCAAGAGACCCAGTACTTC. Protein sequence: CASSDPIGREGQETQYF.